Reported below is one TCR beta chain. This CDR3 is 13 amino acids long. V lost 8 bases and J lost 4, with 14 bases in between. Germline assignment: CDR1 SNHLY and CDR2 FYNNEI. The data are from a study of blood T cell repertoires in COVID-19. In the study overall: The cDNA or gDNA used as material had been derived from T cells, B-cell-depleted T cells, or PBMCs.

Under the authors' procedure: Amplification of reference gene primers was used by the study to estimate nucleated cell counts. Assay: immunoSEQ multiplex PCR; the TCRdb copy retains only in-frame clones and omits some. For V, J and clone size, that table is used; D and trimming come from the DNA. The top ten hold around 0.7% of the sample, which has around 230,000 clones, about 85% seen once. This chain links TRBV2 with TRBJ1-2; D is unclear. The origin of this receptor is a man aged 40-55 years with acute or convalescent COVID-19. The sample taken for sequencing was peripheral blood. CDR3 DNA sequence: TGTGCCAGCCTTGCCACAGACCTCTATGGCTACACCTTC. This gives the protein CASLATDLYGYTF.